These 27 T cell receptor beta chains were all obtained from the same sample, sequenced in a study of shared clonotypes between healthy human individuals (dated by TCRdb to 2019 to 2021). Libraries were constructed by the immunoSEQ multiplex PCR assay. Held by TCRdb, this immuneACCESS table contains in-frame sequences only and omits some clones. Under half of the omission traces to an unresolved V gene where checked; the cause of the rest is unknown. The sample includes some 1.5 million clones, with 98% observed a single time. In total, the top ten clones hold roughly 0.45% of the sample. Sequencing was carried out using naive CD4+ T cells sorted from blood. The meaning of the sample's cell subset or site label: CD45RA+ positively selected. Source of these receptors: a man aged 25 to 40 in good health.

The chain combines TRBV6-1 with TRBJ2-5; D not resolved. Germline CDR1 and CDR2: MNHNS and SASEGT. The CDR3 is made up of 12 amino acids. V lost 6 bases to trimming and J lost 2 bases, with 7 bases between them. The CDR3 loop is CASRLGQETQYF. In nucleotides, the CDR3 is TGTGCCAGCAGACTGGGGCAAGAGACCCAGTACTTC.

This rearrangement joins TRBV2 to TRBJ2-7; possible D gene TRBD2, 6 bases. V lost 2 bases to trimming and J lost 6 bases, with 17 bases between them. The CDR3 contains 15 residues. Germline CDR1 is SNHLY and CDR2 is FYNNEI. The CDR3 DNA is TGTGCCAGCAGTGAAAGGTTCAGGGTCGGGGGCGAGCAGTACTTC. Translation gives CASSERFRVGGEQYF. The full variable domain, its missing parts supplied by reference TRBV2 and TRBJ2-7, is EPEVTQTPSHQVTQMGQEVILRCVPISNHLYFYWYRQILGQKVEFLVSFYNNEISEKSEIFDDQFSVERPDGSNFTLKIRSTKLEDSAMYFCASSERFRVGGEQYFGPGTRLTVT.

The chain is built from TRBV10-1 and TRBJ2-1; TRBD1 is a possible D gene (5 bases). This CDR3 is 13 amino acids long. V was clipped by 3 bases and J by 10 bases, with 13 bases between them. Looked up from germline, CDR1 is WNHNN and CDR2 is SYGVQD (reference sequence). CDR3 region: CASSETGSQEQFF. The CDR3 DNA follows: TGCGCCAGCAGTGAAACAGGATCACAAGAGCAGTTCTTC.

This sequence joins TRBV15 and TRBJ2-7; D is possibly TRBD1 (5 bases). Trimming shortened V by 0 bases and J by 6 bases, and 15 bases separated the two germline ends. The CDR3 totals 15 residues. Germline V lookup: CDR1 LNHNV, CDR2 YYDKDF (reference sequence). CDR3 sequence (DNA): TGTGCCACCAGCAGAGATCGGCAGGGATTGGCCGAGCAGTACTTC. As protein: CATSRDRQGLAEQYF.

This clone was observed once. This chain joins TRBV11-2 and TRBJ2-1; D is possibly TRBD2 (6 bases). With 9 bases removed from V and 9 bases from J, the gap between germline ends came to 27 bases. Germline lookup yields CDR1 SGHAT and CDR2 FQNNGV. The CDR3 contains 16 residues. CDR3 nucleotide sequence: TGTGCCAGTCAAGTCTACACCGGGGGTCAGGTCCTTGAGCAGTTCTTC. It yields the protein CASQVYTGGQVLEQFF.

This clone has a single count. The V call is TRBV29-1, the J call TRBJ1-1; D unclear. Germline CDR1 is SQVTM and CDR2 is ANQGSEA. Trimming took 3 bases from V and 1 from J, leaving 6 bases between them. The CDR3 has 12 amino acids. The CDR3 sequence is CSVDFQNTEAFF. The DNA of the CDR3 is TGCAGCGTTGATTTCCAGAACACTGAAGCTTTCTTT.

The CDR3 DNA sequence: TGTGCCAGTAGTATCCCTTCACAGGGGACAGATACGCAGTATTTT. It translates to CASSIPSQGTDTQYF. The rearrangement links TRBV19 to TRBJ2-3; 7 bases fit TRBD1. The CDR3 has 15 amino acids. J was trimmed by 3 bases and V by 3 bases; bases with no gene match: 6. Germline V gene lookup returns CDR1 LNHDA and CDR2 SQIVND (reference sequence).

This clone was seen a single time. The rearrangement links TRBV7-2 to TRBJ2-7; 8 bases match TRBD1. The CDR3 spans 14 residues. CDR1 and CDR2 from the germline V gene are SGHTA and FQGNSA. V was clipped by 3 bases and J by 2 bases; unmatched bases: 3. Here the CDR3 DNA reads TGTGCCAGCAGCTTCGCCAGGGGGCCCTACGAGCAGTACTTC. Protein: CASSFARGPYEQYF.

The J gene is TRBJ2-7, the V gene TRBV5-6, with D possibly being TRBD1 (5 bases). This CDR3 contains 14 residues. Germline V CDR1 and CDR2: SGHDT, YYEEEE. The ends were cut back, 7 bases at V and 4 bases at J, with 18 bases in the middle. In nucleotides, the CDR3 is TGTGCCAGCCTCACAGGTTCGTCCCCTTACGAGCAGTACTTC. Amino acid sequence: CASLTGSSPYEQYF.

The J gene is TRBJ1-2, the V gene TRBV9, with D unresolved. With 0 bases removed from V and 2 bases from J, the gap between germline ends came to 11 bases. CDR1 and CDR2 (germline): SGDLS, YYNGEE. This CDR3 spans 15 amino acids. The CDR3 loop is CASSVAKFENYGYTF. The CDR3 DNA reads as TGTGCCAGCAGCGTAGCTAAGTTCGAGAACTATGGCTACACCTTC.

CDR3 amino acids: CASREQGRAYNEQFF. CDR3 coding DNA: TGTGCCAGCAGGGAACAGGGTCGGGCCTACAATGAGCAGTTCTTC. J is TRBJ2-1 and V is TRBV6-5, with D possibly TRBD1 on 6 matching bases. CDR1 and CDR2 from the germline V gene are MNHEY and SVGAGI. This CDR3 contains 15 residues. Trimming left V 6 bases short and J 2 bases short, with 14 bases between.

The chain has TRBV18 and TRBJ2-3; the match to TRBD2 covers 8 bases. The trim removed 3 bases at V and 2 bases at J, leaving 10 bases unmatched. The CDR3 totals 17 residues. CDR1 is KGHSH and CDR2 is LQKENI in the germline V gene. This CDR3 reads CASSPFGGASLTDTQYF. In nucleotides, the CDR3 is TGTGCCAGCTCACCCTTCGGGGGGGCCTCACTCACAGATACGCAGTATTTT.

The chain combines TRBV15 with TRBJ2-7, with unresolved D. Deletions cut 0 bases from V and 3 bases from J, with 9 bases between. CDR3 length: 14 amino acids. Germline-derived CDR1 and CDR2 are LNHNV and YYDKDF (reference sequence). The CDR3 DNA is TGTGCCACCAGCAGAGACTACGAGAACTACGAGCAGTACTTC. Translation gives CATSRDYENYEQYF.

The chain links TRBV10-1 to TRBJ1-2; the D is unclear. The V gene's germline CDR1 is WNHNN and CDR2 SYGVQD (reference sequence). This CDR3 is 13 amino acids long. Trimming took off 3 bases at V and 4 bases at J, with 9 bases between the two ends. CDR3 DNA sequence: TGCGCCAGCAGTGAACACGGCCGCTATGGCTACACCTTC. Translation: CASSEHGRYGYTF.

J is TRBJ2-2 and V is TRBV5-1, with 9 positions matching TRBD1. This CDR3 is built from 16 residues. Germline V gene data show CDR1 as SGHRS and CDR2 as YFSETQ. J was trimmed by 7 bases and V by 2 bases; bases with no gene match: 9. In nucleotides, the CDR3 is TGCGCCAGCAGCTTCTTACAGGGGGCGAGTGGCGGGGAGCTGTTTTTT. It translates to CASSFLQGASGGELFF. Variable domain in full (rest from reference TRBV5-1 and TRBJ2-2): KAGVTQTPRYLIKTRGQQVTLSCSPISGHRSVSWYQQTPGQGLQFLFEYFSETQRNKGNFPGRFSGRQFSNSRSEMNVSTLELGDSALYLCASSFLQGASGGELFFGEGSRLTVL.

The chain recombines TRBV18 with TRBJ2-5; D possibly uses TRBD1 or TRBD2 (5 bases each). The V gene lost 6 bases and the J gene lost 5 bases, with 25 bases spanning the gap. CDR1 KGHSH and CDR2 LQKENI come from the germline V gene. The CDR3 length is 17 residues. In DNA form, the CDR3 reads TGTGCCAGCTCCCAGACCGGGGCCTACTTTGGTCGGGAGACCCAGTACTTC. This gives the protein CASSQTGAYFGRETQYF.

The chain combines TRBV19 with TRBJ2-3; TRBD2 matches 7 bases. Germline assignment: CDR1 LNHDA and CDR2 SQIVND (reference sequence). V was clipped by 4 bases and J by 10 bases; unmatched bases: 14. This CDR3 region has 15 residues. Here the CDR3 reads CASSTLGGSHRPQYF. As DNA, the CDR3 is TGTGCCAGTAGTACACTTGGCGGGAGTCACCGCCCGCAGTATTTT.

The chain recombines TRBV5-1 with TRBJ2-5; perhaps TRBD2 as D (6 bases). Between the trimmed V and J ends, which lost 5 bases and 0 bases, there was a span of 8 bases. The CDR3 sequence is 13 residues long. In germline, CDR1 is SGHRS, CDR2 YFSETQ. The CDR3 sequence is CASSWDYQETQYF. In nucleotides, the CDR3 is TGCGCCAGCAGTTGGGACTACCAAGAGACCCAGTACTTC.

V usage is TRBV27 and J usage is TRBJ2-7; D perhaps matches TRBD2 (6 bases). The CDR3 contains 15 residues. With 2 bases removed from V and 5 bases from J, the gap between germline ends came to 16 bases. The V gene's germline CDR1 is MNHEY and CDR2 SMNVEV (reference sequence). The CDR3 loop is CASSLGLRLVHEQYF. For the CDR3, the DNA is TGTGCCAGCAGTTTAGGGTTGAGACTAGTACACGAGCAGTACTTC.

The CDR3 nucleotides are TGTGCCAGCAGACCCCCTTTGCTGCGCGAGCAGTACTTC. Its protein is CASRPPLLREQYF. This chain joins TRBV6-5 and TRBJ2-7; D is undetermined. CDR1 and CDR2 (germline): MNHEY, SVGAGI. Trimming cost V 6 bases and J 6 bases, with 15 bases left between them. The CDR3 loop spans 13 amino acids.

This rearrangement joins TRBV28 to TRBJ1-1, with TRBD1 identical over 9 bases. The CDR3 totals 14 residues. Germline V lookup: CDR1 MDHEN, CDR2 SYDVKM. V lost 4 bases, J lost 14 bases, and 14 bases stayed unmatched. CDR3 residues: CASSSGFQGQGGFF. The CDR3 DNA sequence: TGTGCCAGCAGTTCTGGTTTTCAGGGACAGGGAGGCTTCTTT.

The V and J genes are TRBV25-1 and TRBJ1-1; D not resolved. Looked up from germline, CDR1 is MGHDK and CDR2 is SYGVNS. The CDR3 covers 15 residues. V lost 2 bases, J lost 5 bases, and 15 bases lay in between. The CDR3 bases are TGTGCCAGCAGTGAACCACACGGGCTGAGGACTGAAGCTTTCTTT. Translation gives CASSEPHGLRTEAFF.

The rearrangement joins TRBV10-3 to TRBJ2-2; D remains ambiguous. V was shortened by 2 bases and J by 2 bases, with 6 bases between the two germline ends. This CDR3 spans 14 amino acids. Germline CDR1 and CDR2: ENHRY and SYGVKD. The CDR3 here is CAISEQHNTGELFF. DNA of the CDR3: TGTGCCATCAGTGAGCAACATAACACCGGGGAGCTGTTTTTT.

J is TRBJ2-7 and V is TRBV18; 9 bases match TRBD2. The CDR3 runs 17 residues. V shed 6 bases, J shed 5 bases, and the junction held 17 bases outside the gene matches. Looked up from germline, CDR1 is KGHSH and CDR2 is LQKENI. CDR3 coding DNA: TGTGCCAGCTCTCTCTTAGCGGGAGCCATCTTAGCTGACGAGCAGTACTTC. Encoded protein: CASSLLAGAILADEQYF.

The chain uses TRBV6-1 and TRBJ2-1, with D tentatively TRBD1 (6 bases). Between the trimmed V and J ends, which lost 6 bases and 4 bases, there was a span of 16 bases. The CDR3 has 15 amino acids. Germline values: CDR1 MNHNS, CDR2 SASEGT. CDR3 region: CASSLGGIRYNEQFF. DNA of the CDR3: TGTGCCAGCAGCCTTGGGGGCATTCGGTACAATGAGCAGTTCTTC.

The genes are TRBV6-6 and TRBJ2-7; TRBD2 might be the D (6 bases). V dropped 6 bases and J dropped 0 bases, with 15 bases sitting between them. The length of the CDR3 is 15 residues. Per the germline V gene, CDR1 is MNHNY and CDR2 is SVGAGI (reference sequence). In nucleotides, the CDR3 is TGTGCCAGCAGCTGGGTTGTGGAGGGCTCCTACGAGCAGTACTTC. Its protein product is CASSWVVEGSYEQYF.

The chain uses TRBV6-5 and TRBJ1-1, with D perhaps matching TRBD1 (6 bases). Germline V gene data show CDR1 as MNHEY and CDR2 as SVGAGI. The CDR3 sequence is 14 residues long. Between the trimmed V and J ends, which lost 5 bases and 1 base, there was a span of 11 bases. The DNA of the CDR3 is TGTGCCAGCAGTACGACAGGAGGGAACACTGAAGCTTTCTTT. This gives the protein CASSTTGGNTEAFF.